This T cell receptor (beta chain) was sequenced during a study of T cell repertoires in cytomegalovirus infection. For the study at large: Public TCR beta signature analysis indicated the presence of both CMV infection and matching HLA type. Whole-study findings and limits: Ex vivo, HLA-C-restricted CMV-specific TCR beta clonotypes prevailed over the rest of the response.

On this clonotype: The antigen is undetermined.

The CDR3 loop spans 13 amino acids. V dropped 3 bases and J dropped 5 bases, with 9 bases sitting between them. The V gene's germline CDR1 is MNHEY and CDR2 SMNVEV (reference sequence). A single record per CDR3 protein comes from TCRdb applying MiXCR to the reads. This table holds 800,000 to 950,000 distinct CDR3 sequences, less than 35% found once. Sequences were derived from cultured CD8+ T cells from PBMCs, sampled from culture after CMV antigen stimulation. This clonotype originated in a human donor in good health (CMV status not recorded). Some clones in this sample may be carry-over from other donors' samples. The chain recombines TRBV27 with TRBJ2-3; D is unclear. The CDR3 protein is CASSLVSRDTQYF. The CDR3 DNA sequence: TGTGCCAGCAGTTTGGTGTCACGAGATACGCAGTATTTT.